This T cell receptor beta chain was retrieved from a study of T cell responses to AZD1222 COVID-19 vaccine. Clones were read by immunoSEQ multiplex PCR, and TCRdb kept only the in-frame ones, dropping some. The sample carries about 120,000 clones, 92% recorded once. Germline V gene sequence: CDR1 LGHNA, CDR2 YSLEER. Deletions cut 0 bases from V and 0 bases from J, with 9 bases between. The CDR3 is 16 residues long. The chain combines TRBV4-3 with TRBJ1-3; D not resolved. This TCR was recovered from an adult in good health. The sequences come from peripheral blood, collected on day 0 of AZD1222 vaccination. This CDR3 reads CASSQEGTGSGNTIYF. The CDR3 DNA is TGCGCCAGCAGCCAAGAGGGAACGGGCTCTGGAAACACCATATATTTT.